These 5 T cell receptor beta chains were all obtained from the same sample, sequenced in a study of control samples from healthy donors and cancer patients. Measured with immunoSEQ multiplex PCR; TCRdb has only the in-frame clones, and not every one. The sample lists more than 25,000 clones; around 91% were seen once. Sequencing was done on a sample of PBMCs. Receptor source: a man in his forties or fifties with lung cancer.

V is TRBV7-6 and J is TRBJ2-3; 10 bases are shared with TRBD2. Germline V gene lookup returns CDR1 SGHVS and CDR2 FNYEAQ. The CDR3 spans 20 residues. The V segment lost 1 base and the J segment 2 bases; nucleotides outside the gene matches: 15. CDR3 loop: CASSLDPVLAGGSSTDTQYF. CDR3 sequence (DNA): TGTGCCAGCAGCTTAGATCCGGTTTTAGCGGGGGGATCCTCCACAGATACGCAGTATTTT.

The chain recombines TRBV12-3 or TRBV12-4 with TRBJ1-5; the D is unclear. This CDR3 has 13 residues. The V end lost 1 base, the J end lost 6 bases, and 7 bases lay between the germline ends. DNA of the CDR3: TGTGCCAGCAGTTTAGAGGTACTTCAGCCCCAGCATTTT. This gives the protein CASSLEVLQPQHF.

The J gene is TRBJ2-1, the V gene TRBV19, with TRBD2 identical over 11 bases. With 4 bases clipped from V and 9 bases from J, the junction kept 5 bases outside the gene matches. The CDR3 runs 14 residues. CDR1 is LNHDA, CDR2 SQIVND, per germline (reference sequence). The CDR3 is CASSTSGTSGEQFF. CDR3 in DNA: TGTGCCAGTAGTACCTCCGGGACTAGCGGTGAGCAGTTCTTC.

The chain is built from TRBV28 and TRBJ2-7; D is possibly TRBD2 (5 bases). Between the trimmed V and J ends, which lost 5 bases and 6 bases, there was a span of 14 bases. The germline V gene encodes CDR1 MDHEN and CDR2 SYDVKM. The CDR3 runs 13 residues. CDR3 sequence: CASSRRNVFEQYF. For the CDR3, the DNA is TGTGCCAGCAGTAGGAGGAACGTCTTCGAGCAGTACTTC.

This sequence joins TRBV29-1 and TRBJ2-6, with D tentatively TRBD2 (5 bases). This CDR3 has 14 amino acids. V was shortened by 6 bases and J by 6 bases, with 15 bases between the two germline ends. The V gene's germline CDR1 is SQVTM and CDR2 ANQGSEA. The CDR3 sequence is CSVHFLGEANVLTF. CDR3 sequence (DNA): TGCAGCGTACACTTTTTGGGAGAGGCCAACGTCCTGACTTTC.